These 23 T cell receptor beta chains originate from one sample sequenced in a study of T-cell memory formation after mild COVID-19. Each CDR3 protein gets one entry after TCRdb re-called the 5' RACE reads with MiXCR. The sample holds 350,000 to 550,000 distinct CDR3 sequences; roughly 18% are singletons and the top ten take roughly 21%. The sample consisted of PBMCs or a T cell subset sorted from them (not recorded which). The receptors come from a man in his late teens or twenties who had mild COVID-19 (a few samples of this study predate the infection). Cell type and time point are not known.

This chain joins TRBV3-1 and TRBJ1-1, with D uncertain. There are 13 residues in the CDR3. Germline V gives CDR1 LGHDT, CDR2 YNNKEL (reference sequence). Between the trimmed V and J ends, which lost 0 bases and 10 bases, there was a span of 12 bases. As DNA, the CDR3 is TGTGCCAGCAGCCAAGATTCGCGTTCCGGAGCTTTCTTT. Translation gives CASSQDSRSGAFF.

The chain carries TRBV7-9 and TRBJ1-5; TRBD1 is a possible D gene (6 bases). Germline CDR1 and CDR2: SEHNR and FQNEAQ (reference sequence). The CDR3 is 15 residues long. Trimming removed 2 bases from V and 7 bases from J, with 15 bases in between. CDR3 in amino acids: CASSLKGGQGQPQHF. The DNA of the CDR3 is TGTGCCAGCAGCTTAAAGGGGGGCCAGGGGCAGCCCCAGCATTTT.

V is TRBV6-5 and J is TRBJ2-4, with TRBD2 identical over 13 bases. This CDR3 contains 16 residues. Germline trimming cut 0 bases from V and 10 bases from J; bases unmatched to any gene: 6. CDR1 and CDR2 (germline): MNHEY, SVGAGI. The CDR3: CASSYSGTGLAGIQYF. CDR3 DNA: TGTGCCAGCAGTTACTCGGGAACGGGACTAGCGGGGATTCAGTACTTC.

This clonotype has just a few counts. The chain recombines TRBV6-5 with TRBJ2-3; a possible D gene is TRBD1 (5 bases). The CDR3 contains 13 residues. Germline lookup yields CDR1 MNHEY and CDR2 SVGAGI. V lost 7 bases, J lost 1 base, and 9 bases lay in between. CDR3 in amino acids: CASKGAGTDTQYF. Written as DNA, the CDR3 is TGTGCCAGCAAAGGGGCCGGCACAGATACGCAGTATTTT.

This clonotype has more than one count but fewer than ten. The V gene is TRBV20-1, the J gene TRBJ2-5; 9 nucleotides match TRBD2. V was clipped by 6 bases and J by 5 bases; unmatched bases: 13. CDR1 DFQATT and CDR2 SNEGSKA come from the germline V gene (reference sequence). The CDR3 runs 15 residues. The CDR3 loop reads CSAHNPAGGGETQYF. The CDR3 region has the DNA TGCAGTGCACACAATCCAGCGGGGGGCGGTGAGACCCAGTACTTC.

This clonotype was counted only a few times. The chain recombines TRBV7-9 with TRBJ2-2; the match to TRBD1 covers 10 bases. The CDR3 covers 17 residues. Germline CDR1 reads SEHNR; CDR2 reads FQNEAQ (reference sequence). Germline trimming cut 6 bases from V and 7 bases from J; bases unmatched to any gene: 14. CDR3 DNA: TGTGCCAGCAGTTCGCCGCCGGGACAGGGGTCGATCGGGGAGCTGTTTTTT. It is translated as CASSSPPGQGSIGELFF.

The gene calls are TRBV4-3 and TRBJ2-1; D gene uncertain. Germline CDR1 LGHNA, CDR2 YSLEER. The CDR3 runs to 13 residues. V was cut by 1 base and J by 4 bases, with 5 bases left in between. This chain's CDR3 is CASSQGIYNEQFF. CDR3 sequence (DNA): TGCGCCAGCAGCCAAGGTATTTACAATGAGCAGTTCTTC.

The chain carries TRBV24-1 and TRBJ2-2; tentatively, D is TRBD2 (6 bases). CDR1 is KGHDR and CDR2 is SFDVKD in the germline V gene. The CDR3 loop spans 15 amino acids. With 9 bases removed from V and 4 bases from J, the gap between germline ends came to 17 bases. CDR3 DNA: TGTGCCACCGGCGGGGAAGGCGGCGCCACCGGGGAGCTGTTTTTT. This translates into CATGGEGGATGELFF.

This clonotype was counted many times. The J gene is TRBJ1-5, the V gene TRBV5-1, with 8 bases identical to TRBD1. V was pared by 4 bases and J by 4 bases, with 7 bases of the junction left unmatched. This CDR3 has 15 amino acids. The V gene's germline CDR1 is SGHRS and CDR2 YFSETQ. The CDR3 spells CASSTGTGSNQPQHF. CDR3 in DNA: TGCGCCAGCAGCACCGGGACAGGTTCGAATCAGCCCCAGCATTTT.

V usage is TRBV5-1 and J usage is TRBJ2-1; D possibly corresponds to TRBD2 (6 bases). The CDR3 is 13 residues long. Germline CDR1 and CDR2: SGHRS and YFSETQ. Trimming removed 2 bases at V and 14 bases at J, with 17 bases between. Here the CDR3 reads CASSLDQGLDKFF. The CDR3 nucleotides read TGCGCCAGCAGCTTAGATCAGGGACTGGACAAGTTCTTC.

This clonotype was observed a handful of times. The chain uses TRBV5-1 and TRBJ1-2; TRBD1 might be the D (6 bases). Germline lookup yields CDR1 SGHRS and CDR2 YFSETQ. With 1 base removed from V and 4 bases from J, the gap between germline ends came to 8 bases. The CDR3 loop spans 13 amino acids. As DNA, the CDR3 is TGCGCCAGCAGCTTGAGGGGGGTCTATGGCTACACCTTC. Its protein is CASSLRGVYGYTF.

This clonotype was seen a few times. The rearrangement joins TRBV4-2 to TRBJ2-3, with 8 nucleotides matching TRBD2. This CDR3 spans 16 amino acids. Germline CDR1 LGHNA, CDR2 YNFKEQ. V was pared by 5 bases and J by 0 bases, with 7 bases of the junction left unmatched. In DNA, the CDR3 is TGTGCCAGCAGCATGCGCGGGGGGACCAGCACAGATACGCAGTATTTT. Translation gives CASSMRGGTSTDTQYF.

This rearrangement joins TRBV5-1 to TRBJ2-1; TRBD2 aligns across 9 bases. V shed 0 bases, J shed 9 bases, and the junction held 7 bases outside the gene matches. This CDR3 is 15 amino acids long. Germline CDR1 and CDR2: SGHRS and YFSETQ. The CDR3: CASSLAGLASLEQFF. The DNA for the CDR3 is TGCGCCAGCAGCTTGGCGGGACTAGCTTCGCTTGAGCAGTTCTTC.

This chain connects TRBV15 to TRBJ2-2; 8 positions match TRBD2. This CDR3 has 14 amino acids. The V segment lost 6 bases and the J segment 6 bases; nucleotides outside the gene matches: 6. CDR1 and CDR2 from the germline V gene are LNHNV and YYDKDF (reference sequence). The CDR3 protein is CATRIGLAPGELFF. The CDR3 coding sequence is TGTGCCACCAGGATCGGACTAGCCCCCGGGGAGCTGTTTTTT.

Sample share makes this clonotype medium-sized. This rearrangement joins TRBV10-1 to TRBJ2-3; unclear D gene. The CDR3 has 11 residues. Trimming removed 4 bases at V and 8 bases at J, with 7 bases between. The germline gives CDR1 WNHNN, CDR2 SYGVQD (reference sequence). DNA for the CDR3: TGCGCCAGCAGTGGAATTGGTACGCAGTATTTT. Protein sequence: CASSGIGTQYF.

This clonotype was observed a few times. The gene calls are TRBV5-1 and TRBJ2-5; the D gene is possibly TRBD1 (6 bases). The V gene lost 6 bases and the J gene lost 5 bases, with 8 bases spanning the gap. CDR1 is SGHRS and CDR2 is YFSETQ in the germline V gene. The CDR3 consists of 11 residues. Written as DNA, the CDR3 is TGCGCCAGCAAAACAGGGGAGACCCAGTACTTC. Translated, it gives CASKTGETQYF.

This chain uses TRBV6-5 with TRBJ1-2; a weak D match, TRBD1 (5 bases). The CDR3 is made up of 14 amino acids. The germline V gene has CDR1 MNHEY and CDR2 SVGAGI. V was clipped by 3 bases and J by 7 bases, with 15 bases between them. DNA of the CDR3: TGTGCCAGCAGTTATATGCGGGGCCAGGGTGGCTACACCTTC. Protein: CASSYMRGQGGYTF.

The chain recombines TRBV4-2 with TRBJ2-1, with 10 positions matching TRBD2. Germline V gene data show CDR1 as LGHNA and CDR2 as YNFKEQ. The CDR3 covers 16 residues. V shed 0 bases and J 10 bases; nucleotides not matched to a gene: 9. CDR3 region: CASSQDEASGGLEQFF. The CDR3 DNA reads as TGTGCCAGCAGCCAAGATGAGGCTAGCGGGGGCCTCGAGCAGTTCTTC.

The CDR3 spells CARKDRAVDTDTQYF. The CDR3 coding sequence is TGTGCCAGAAAAGACAGGGCCGTGGACACAGATACGCAGTATTTT. V and J are TRBV6-5 and TRBJ2-3; 7 bases match TRBD1. The CDR3 is 15 amino acids. Germline CDR1 and CDR2: MNHEY and SVGAGI. V lost 9 bases and J lost 2; bases outside the gene matches: 11.

The chain recombines TRBV12-5 with TRBJ2-7; D is undetermined. Germline V gives CDR1 LGHNT, CDR2 FRNRAP. This CDR3 has 11 amino acids. V was shortened by 4 bases and J by 2 bases, with 3 bases between the two germline ends. The CDR3 reads CASGSAYEQYV. The DNA for the CDR3 is TGTGCTAGTGGTTCGGCCTACGAGCAGTACGTC.

This clonotype was detected once. This chain links TRBV11-2 with TRBJ2-7; TRBD1 matches 10 bases. Germline loops: CDR1 SGHAT, CDR2 FQNNGV. V shed 4 bases, J shed 6 bases, and the junction held 9 bases outside the gene matches. This CDR3 comprises 15 residues. This CDR3 is CASSSGQGRLGEQYF. The CDR3 DNA follows: TGTGCCAGCAGCTCGGGACAGGGGCGGCTAGGCGAGCAGTACTTC.

This clonotype was seen a few times. The rearrangement links TRBV2 to TRBJ1-2; D gene unclear. V was clipped by 8 bases and J by 8 bases, with 18 bases between them. Germline CDR1 SNHLY, CDR2 FYNNEI. The CDR3 loop spans 13 amino acids. The CDR3 loop reads CASSKEPLWGYTF. In nucleotides, the CDR3 is TGTGCCAGCTCAAAGGAACCTCTATGGGGCTACACCTTC.

This clonotype was seen a handful of times. The chain has TRBV7-9 and TRBJ2-1; 11 nucleotides align to TRBD1. The ends lost 4 bases at V and 4 bases at J; junction bases unmatched: 3. There are 15 residues in the CDR3. Germline V gene data show CDR1 as SEHNR and CDR2 as FQNEAQ (reference sequence). CDR3 sequence reads: CASSYRDRGYNEQFF. DNA of the CDR3: TGTGCCAGCAGCTACCGGGACAGGGGGTACAATGAGCAGTTCTTC. The full variable domain, in which reference TRBV7-9 and TRBJ2-1 provide the parts outside the CDR3, is DTGVSQNPRHKITKRGQNVTFRCDPISEHNRLYWYRQTLGQGPEFLTYFQNEAQLEKSRLLSDRFSAERPKGSFSTLEIQRTEQGDSAMYLCASSYRDRGYNEQFFGPGTRLTVL.